This T cell receptor (beta chain) is from a study of response to subunit inactivated influenza vaccine. The study, taken as a whole, reports: The authors proposed limited new T cell recruitment per seasonal influenza vaccination.

Germline CDR1 reads DFQATT; CDR2 reads SNEGSKA (reference sequence). V lost 0 bases and J lost 7; bases outside the gene matches: 14. The CDR3 runs 16 residues. This clonotype was observed a few times. The antigen remains unidentified. TCRdb re-analysed the RT-PCR reads in MiXCR, keeping a single row per CDR3 protein. The table has more than 600,000 distinct CDR3 sequences, about a fifth seen once; the top ten hold 11%. This receptor was obtained from a man aged 50-60 years who received an inactivated influenza vaccine. Sequencing was performed on PBMCs from blood, taken 4 to 6 days after vaccination. This chain uses TRBV20-1 with TRBJ1-1; 7 bases fit TRBD1. CDR3 DNA: TGCAGTGCTAGAGACCCCCACCGGACAGGAACAATTGAAGCTTTCTTT. It is translated as CSARDPHRTGTIEAFF.